The 15 T cell receptor beta chains below come from one sample, sequenced in a study of T cell responses to AZD1222 COVID-19 vaccine. The table came from immunoSEQ multiplex PCR; TCRdb's copy has only in-frame clones and leaves some out. Here the sample spans some 180,000 clones, 94% being singletons. The sample consisted of peripheral blood, taken 28 days after the second AZD1222 dose. The source is an adult who received the AZD1222 COVID-19 vaccine.

The V call is TRBV12-3 or TRBV12-4, the J call TRBJ1-6; D gene uncertain. V lost 4 bases, J lost 6 bases, and 7 bases lay in between. The CDR3 length is 13 residues. The CDR3 protein is CASSSGSNSPLHF. As DNA, the CDR3 is TGTGCCAGCAGTTCTGGGTCTAATTCACCCCTCCACTTT.

The chain is built from TRBV19 and TRBJ2-1; possibly TRBD1 for D (7 bases). Trimming took 1 base from V and 0 from J, leaving 13 bases between them. Germline CDR1 is LNHDA and CDR2 is SQIVND (reference sequence). This CDR3 is built from 17 residues. CDR3 residues: CASSIVTGDSSYNEQFF. The CDR3 nucleotides read TGTGCCAGTAGTATAGTAACGGGGGACAGCTCCTACAATGAGCAGTTCTTC.

The J gene is TRBJ1-1, the V gene TRBV11-2, with 9 bases that match TRBD1. The CDR3 contains 15 residues. With V trimmed by 1 base and J by 4 bases, 4 bases remained unmatched. Germline CDR1 and CDR2: SGHAT and FQNNGV. For the CDR3, the DNA is TGTGCCAGCAGCTTAGGACACAGGGGGCTCACTGAAGCTTTCTTT. It codes for CASSLGHRGLTEAFF.

CDR3 residues: CASSGQGVIGYTF. CDR3 DNA sequence: TGCGCCAGCAGCGGACAGGGAGTAATTGGCTACACCTTC. This chain uses TRBV5-1 with TRBJ1-2, with TRBD1 matching over 8 bases. The germline V gene has CDR1 SGHRS and CDR2 YFSETQ. The CDR3 length is 13 residues. With V trimmed by 4 bases and J by 7 bases, 6 bases remained unmatched.

The chain joins TRBV5-1 to TRBJ2-7, with 9 bases matching TRBD1. This CDR3 region has 12 residues. Looked up from germline, CDR1 is SGHRS and CDR2 is YFSETQ. The junction had 1 base not matched to a gene; V was cut back by 4 bases and J by 5 bases. The CDR3: CASSDRGDEQYF. CDR3 DNA sequence: TGCGCCAGCAGCGACAGGGGGGACGAGCAGTACTTC.

The rearrangement links TRBV6-5 to TRBJ1-2, with D unclear. This CDR3 comprises 12 residues. V was clipped by 2 bases and J by 7 bases, with 8 bases between them. The germline CDR1 and CDR2 sequences are MNHEY and SVGAGI. In DNA form, the CDR3 reads TGTGCCAGCAGTTACGGGTCAGGTGGCTACACCTTC. It yields the protein CASSYGSGGYTF.

DNA of the CDR3: TGTGCCAGCAGCGCGTCCGGGTGGGCAAGGGGTAATTCACCCCTCCACTTT. Residues: CASSASGWARGNSPLHF. This chain joins TRBV7-3 and TRBJ1-6, with a weak D call TRBD1 (5 bases). V gave up 5 bases and J gave up 6 bases, with 20 bases separating them. The CDR3 sequence is 17 residues long. Looked up from germline, CDR1 is SGHTA and CDR2 is FQGTGA.

Written as DNA, the CDR3 is TGTGCCAGTAAACCGGGACGGAGTAATGAAAAACTGTTTTTT. It yields the protein CASKPGRSNEKLFF. The V gene is TRBV19, the J gene TRBJ1-4; possible D gene TRBD1, 5 bases. V was pared by 7 bases and J by 4 bases, with 13 bases between. CDR1 is LNHDA, CDR2 SQIVND, per germline (reference sequence). This CDR3 is 14 amino acids long.

V gene TRBV23-1 combines with J gene TRBJ2-4, with 7 bases matching TRBD1. TRBV23-1 is noted as an ORF with a role that remains uncertain. The length of the CDR3 is 16 residues. The junction had 8 bases not matched to a gene; V was cut back by 6 bases and J by 0 bases. CDR3 amino acids: CASRLGQSLAKNIQYF. For the CDR3, the DNA is TGCGCCAGCAGGCTGGGACAGTCTCTAGCCAAAAACATTCAGTACTTC.

This clone was observed once. This chain uses TRBV19 with TRBJ1-5, with 7 nucleotides matching TRBD1. Trimming at V came to 5 bases and at J to 4 bases, leaving 11 bases not matched to a gene. The CDR3 covers 16 residues. Germline values: CDR1 LNHDA, CDR2 SQIVND (reference sequence). The CDR3 reads CASSFNYRGLNQPQHF. The CDR3 DNA reads as TGTGCCAGTAGTTTCAACTACAGGGGTTTGAATCAGCCCCAGCATTTT.

The CDR3, as DNA: TGTGCCAGCAGCAAAGAGGGGCCACCCTCGTGGGGCAATCAGCCCCAGCATTTT. Protein sequence: CASSKEGPPSWGNQPQHF. V and J are TRBV21-1 and TRBJ1-5; the tabulated D call, TRBD1, remains unverified against the DNA. TRBV21-1 is a pseudogene. The CDR3 has 18 amino acids.

The chain employs TRBV19 and TRBJ1-5; TRBD1 is a possible D gene (5 bases). The CDR3 covers 16 residues. CDR1 LNHDA and CDR2 SQIVND come from the germline V gene (reference sequence). Trimming removed 10 bases from V and 2 bases from J, with 21 bases in between. The CDR3 bases are TGTGCCACCCGGGACTCCGAAAGGGCGGGCAATCAGCCCCAGCATTTT. This translates into CATRDSERAGNQPQHF.

This chain connects TRBV19 to TRBJ1-5; D might be TRBD1 (5 bases). Germline CDR1 LNHDA, CDR2 SQIVND (reference sequence). This CDR3 is built from 16 residues. V was clipped by 9 bases and J by 2 bases, with 20 bases between them. This chain's CDR3 is CASTPNRQGGNQPQHF. CDR3 nucleotides: TGTGCCAGCACCCCTAACAGGCAGGGTGGCAATCAGCCCCAGCATTTT.

J is TRBJ2-2 and V is TRBV27; possible D gene TRBD2, 6 bases. V lost 3 bases, J lost 6 bases, and 20 bases lay in between. This CDR3 is built from 17 residues. Germline CDR1 is MNHEY and CDR2 is SMNVEV (reference sequence). CDR3 amino acids: CASSFTLGGVGSGELFF. The DNA for the CDR3 is TGTGCCAGCAGTTTTACTCTGGGGGGAGTGGGGTCCGGGGAGCTGTTTTTT.

The chain links TRBV5-3 to TRBJ2-1; D is tentatively TRBD1 or TRBD2 (5 bases each). TRBV5-3 is filed as an ORF, its function uncertain. Between the trimmed V and J ends, which lost 3 bases and 2 bases, there was a span of 21 bases. The length of the CDR3 is 18 residues. The CDR3 DNA is TGTGCCAGAAGCTGTGGGGGATCTGGCGCCGATGCCTACAATGAGCAGTTCTTC. Translating it yields CARSCGGSGADAYNEQFF.